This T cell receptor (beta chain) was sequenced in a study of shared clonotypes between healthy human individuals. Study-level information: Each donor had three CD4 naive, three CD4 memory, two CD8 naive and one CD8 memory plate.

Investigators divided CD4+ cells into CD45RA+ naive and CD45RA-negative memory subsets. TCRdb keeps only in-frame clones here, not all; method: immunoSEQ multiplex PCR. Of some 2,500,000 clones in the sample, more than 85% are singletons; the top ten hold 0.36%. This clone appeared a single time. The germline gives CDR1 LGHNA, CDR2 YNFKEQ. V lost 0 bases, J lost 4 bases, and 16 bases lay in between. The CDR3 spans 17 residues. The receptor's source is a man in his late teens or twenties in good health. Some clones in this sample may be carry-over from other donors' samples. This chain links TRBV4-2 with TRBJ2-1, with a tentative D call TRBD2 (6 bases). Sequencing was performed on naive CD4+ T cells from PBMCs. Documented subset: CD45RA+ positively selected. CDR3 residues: CASSQDGRDSLYNEQFF. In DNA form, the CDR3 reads TGTGCCAGCAGCCAAGATGGGCGGGACTCATTATACAATGAGCAGTTCTTC.